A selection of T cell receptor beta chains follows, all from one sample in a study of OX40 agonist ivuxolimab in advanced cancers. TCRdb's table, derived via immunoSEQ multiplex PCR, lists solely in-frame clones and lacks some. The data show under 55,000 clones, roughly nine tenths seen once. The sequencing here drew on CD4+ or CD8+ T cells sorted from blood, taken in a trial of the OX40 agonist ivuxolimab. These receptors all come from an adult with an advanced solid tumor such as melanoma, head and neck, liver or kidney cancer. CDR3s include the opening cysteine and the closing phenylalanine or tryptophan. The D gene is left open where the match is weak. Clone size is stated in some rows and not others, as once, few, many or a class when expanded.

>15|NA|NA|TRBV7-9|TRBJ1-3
CASSSGAPPGNTIYF
TGTGCCAGCAGCTCCGGGGCACCACCTGGAAACACCATATATTTT
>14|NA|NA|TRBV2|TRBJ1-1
CASTQGGMNTEAFF
TGTGCCAGCACCCAAGGGGGTATGAACACTGAAGCTTTCTTT
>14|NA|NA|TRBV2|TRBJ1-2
CASSEDRGNYGYTF
TGTGCCAGCAGTGAGGACAGAGGAAACTATGGCTACACCTTC
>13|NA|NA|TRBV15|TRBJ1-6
CATSRASNSPLHF
TGTGCCACCAGCAGAGCAAGTAATTCACCCCTCCACTTT
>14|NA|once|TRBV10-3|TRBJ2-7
CAISEFETHYEQYF
TGTGCCATCAGTGAGTTTGAGACACACTACGAGCAGTACTTC
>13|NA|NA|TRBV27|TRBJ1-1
CASSTGMGAEAFF
TGTGCCAGCAGCACAGGGATGGGGGCTGAAGCTTTCTTT
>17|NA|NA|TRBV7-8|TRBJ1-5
CASSLGWVGDRAQPQHF
TGTGCCAGCAGCTTAGGATGGGTTGGGGATCGGGCTCAGCCCCAGCATTTT
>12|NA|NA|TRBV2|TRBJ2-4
CASELSKNIQYF
TGTGCCAGCGAGCTGTCCAAAAACATTCAGTACTTC
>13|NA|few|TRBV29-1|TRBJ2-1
CSVEGRGPNEQFF
TGCAGCGTTGAAGGTAGGGGCCCCAATGAGCAGTTCTTC
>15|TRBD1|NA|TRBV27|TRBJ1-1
CASSPWTGSNTEAFF
TGTGCCAGCAGTCCCTGGACAGGGTCGAACACTGAAGCTTTCTTT
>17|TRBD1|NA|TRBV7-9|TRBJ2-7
CASSIPSGQGVSYEQYF
TGTGCCAGCAGCATACCATCCGGACAGGGCGTCTCCTACGAGCAGTACTTC
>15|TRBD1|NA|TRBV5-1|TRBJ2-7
CASSLSQQGLYEQYF
TGCGCCAGCAGCTTGTCTCAACAGGGGCTCTACGAGCAGTACTTC
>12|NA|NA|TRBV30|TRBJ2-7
CAWNTAAYEQYF
TGTGCCTGGAATACAGCTGCCTACGAGCAGTACTTC
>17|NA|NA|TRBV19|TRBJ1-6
CASNWGGDRSYNSPLHF
TGTGCCAGTAACTGGGGAGGGGATCGCTCCTATAATTCACCCCTCCACTTT
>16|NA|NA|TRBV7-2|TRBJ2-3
CASSLEWDLSADTQYF
TGTGCCAGCAGCTTAGAATGGGACTTAAGCGCAGATACGCAGTATTTT
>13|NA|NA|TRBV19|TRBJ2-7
CASSAGRTYEQYF
TGTGCCAGTAGTGCGGGCCGTACCTACGAGCAGTACTTC
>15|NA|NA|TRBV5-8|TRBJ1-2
CATTFLIGPNYGYTF
TGTGCCACCACATTCCTCATAGGACCTAACTATGGCTACACCTTC
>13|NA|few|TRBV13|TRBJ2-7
CASSLGLTYEQYF
TGTGCCAGCAGCTTAGGTCTCACCTACGAGCAGTACTTC
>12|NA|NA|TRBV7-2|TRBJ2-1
CASSLDSNEQFF
TGTGCCAGCAGCTTGGATTCCAATGAGCAGTTCTTC
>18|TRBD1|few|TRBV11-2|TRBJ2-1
CASSFTLPGTGIYNEQFF
TGTGCCAGCAGCTTTACCCTCCCCGGGACAGGGATTTACAATGAGCAGTTCTTC
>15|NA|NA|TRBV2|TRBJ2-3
CASSEGIGNTDTQYF
TGTGCCAGCAGTGAAGGGATTGGAAACACAGATACGCAGTATTTT
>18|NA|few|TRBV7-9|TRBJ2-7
CASSLEVWQDQSSYEQYF
TGTGCCAGCAGCTTAGAGGTTTGGCAAGACCAGAGCTCCTACGAGCAGTACTTC
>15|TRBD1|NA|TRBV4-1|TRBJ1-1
CASRLQGGVNTEAFF
TGCGCCAGCAGACTACAGGGGGGCGTGAACACTGAAGCTTTCTTT
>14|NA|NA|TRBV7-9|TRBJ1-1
CASSLVAVNTEAFF
TGTGCCAGCAGCTTAGTGGCGGTGAACACTGAAGCTTTCTTT
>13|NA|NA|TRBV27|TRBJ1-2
CASSLSTGYGYTF
TGTGCCAGCAGTTTATCGACAGGCTATGGCTACACCTTC
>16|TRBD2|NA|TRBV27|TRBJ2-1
CASSLRGGTSYNEQFF
TGTGCCAGCAGCCTTAGGGGAGGGACTTCCTACAATGAGCAGTTCTTC
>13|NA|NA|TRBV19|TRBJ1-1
CASAFRVNTEAFF
TGTGCCAGCGCCTTCAGGGTGAACACTGAAGCTTTCTTT
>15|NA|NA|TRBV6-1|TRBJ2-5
CASSERGRLQETQYF
TGTGCCAGCAGTGAACGTGGTAGACTGCAAGAGACCCAGTACTTC
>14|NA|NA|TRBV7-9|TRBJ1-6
CASRYPGEVSPLHF
TGTGCCAGCAGATATCCAGGGGAGGTTTCACCCCTCCACTTT
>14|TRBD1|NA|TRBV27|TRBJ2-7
CASSLGQGTYEQYF
TGTGCCAGCAGTTTAGGACAGGGGACGTACGAGCAGTACTTC
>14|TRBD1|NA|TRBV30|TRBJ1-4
CAWSVGQGTEKLFF
TGTGCCTGGAGTGTGGGACAGGGGACTGAAAAACTGTTTTTT
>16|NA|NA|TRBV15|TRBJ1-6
CATSRERFSSNSPLHF
TGTGCCACCAGCAGAGAAAGGTTTTCCTCAAATTCACCCCTCCACTTT
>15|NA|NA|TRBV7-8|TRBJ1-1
CASSLSEGPLTEAFF
TGTGCCAGCAGCCTAAGCGAGGGGCCCCTAACTGAAGCTTTCTTT
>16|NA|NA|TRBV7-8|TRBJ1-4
CASSLAVSGPNEKLFF
TGTGCCAGCAGCTTAGCGGTGTCAGGCCCGAATGAAAAACTGTTTTTT
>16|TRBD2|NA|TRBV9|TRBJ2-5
CASSVGLAGGPQTQYF
TGTGCCAGCAGCGTAGGCTTAGCGGGGGGGCCACAGACCCAGTACTTC
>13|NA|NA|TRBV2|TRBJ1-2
CAEYGGLNYGYTF
TGTGCCGAATATGGAGGGTTAAACTATGGCTACACCTTC
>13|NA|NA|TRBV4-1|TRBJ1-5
CASSQVINQPQHF
TGCGCCAGCAGCCAGGTAATAAATCAGCCCCAGCATTTT
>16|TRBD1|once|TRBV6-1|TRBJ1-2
CASSERGQDSSYGYTF
TGTGCCAGCAGTGAAAGGGGACAGGATTCCTCCTATGGCTACACCTTC
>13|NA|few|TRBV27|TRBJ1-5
CASGVGGNQPQHF
TGTGCCAGCGGGGTCGGAGGGAATCAGCCCCAGCATTTT
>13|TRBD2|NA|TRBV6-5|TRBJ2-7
CASSPTSYYEQYF
TGTGCCAGCAGTCCGACTAGCTATTACGAGCAGTACTTC
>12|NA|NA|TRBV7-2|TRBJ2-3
CASSSHTDTQYF
TGTGCCAGCAGCTCCCACACAGATACGCAGTATTTT
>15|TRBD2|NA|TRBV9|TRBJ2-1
CASSKSGGASNEQFF
TGTGCCAGCAGCAAAAGCGGGGGGGCTAGCAATGAGCAGTTCTTC
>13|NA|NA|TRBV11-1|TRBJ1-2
CASSLPDKWGYTF
TGTGCCAGCAGCTTACCGGACAAATGGGGCTACACCTTC
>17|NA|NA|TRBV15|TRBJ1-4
CATSRRNLMATNEKLFF
TGTGCCACCAGCAGACGCAACTTAATGGCAACTAATGAAAAACTGTTTTTT
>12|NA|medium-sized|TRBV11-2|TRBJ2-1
CASSFTSTEQFF
TGTGCCAGCAGCTTTACTAGCACTGAGCAGTTCTTC
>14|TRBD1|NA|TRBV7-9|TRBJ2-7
CASSLSGTDYEQYF
TGTGCCAGCAGCTTATCCGGGACAGACTACGAGCAGTACTTC
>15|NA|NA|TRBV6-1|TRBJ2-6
CASSRRGAGANVLTF
TGTGCCAGCAGTCGTAGGGGAGCTGGGGCCAACGTCCTGACTTTC
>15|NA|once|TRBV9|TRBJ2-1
CASSVVGAAYNEQFF
TGTGCCAGCAGCGTAGTCGGGGCGGCCTACAATGAGCAGTTCTTC
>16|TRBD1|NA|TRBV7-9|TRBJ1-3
CASSARKDRAGNTIYF
TGTGCCAGCAGCGCACGAAAGGACAGGGCTGGAAACACCATATATTTT
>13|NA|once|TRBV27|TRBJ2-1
CASSTSSYNEQFF
TGTGCCAGCAGTACTAGCTCCTACAATGAGCAGTTCTTC
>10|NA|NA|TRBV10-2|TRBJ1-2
CASMGYGYTF
TGCGCCAGCATGGGCTATGGCTACACCTTC
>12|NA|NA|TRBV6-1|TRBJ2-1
CASGTSYNEQFF
TGTGCCAGCGGAACATCCTACAATGAGCAGTTCTTC